This T cell receptor (beta chain) was captured in a study of blood T cells in healthy people across ages. Alongside a J-beta primer mix, a sample-barcoded 5' primer served in a second PCR lasting about 7 to 11 cycles. A single record per CDR3 protein comes from TCRdb applying MiXCR to the 5' RACE reads. The sample includes approximately 800,000 distinct CDR3 sequences, about 62% of them seen just once. V dropped 6 bases and J dropped 2; count of bases not matched to a gene: 9. Germline V gives CDR1 DFQATT, CDR2 SNEGSKA (reference sequence). The CDR3 length is 17 residues. The donors, all healthy, were Caucasians living in Russia, aged roughly 6 to 100. Findings and caveats of the study: Per million T cells, TCR beta diversity dropped about linearly as age rose. It was the long-lived donors that had more naive CD4+ cells and higher diversity than aged donors. Unsorted PBMCs blocked a conclusive comparison of naive and antigen-experienced cells.

This clonotype was detected a few times. Its cognate antigen is unknown. The chain is built from TRBV20-1 and TRBJ2-1; the match to TRBD2 covers 14 bases. Sequenced sample: blood. The receptor was isolated from a man aged 30-40 years in good health. The chain's CDR3 is CSASPGTSGGTYNEQFF. The CDR3 nucleotides are TGCAGTGCCTCGCCCGGGACTAGCGGGGGAACCTACAATGAGCAGTTCTTC.